This T cell receptor (beta chain) was obtained from a study of blood T cells in healthy people across ages. Worth noting for this clonotype: Its antigen is still unknown.

General study results and limits: When set beside aged donors, long-lived donors presented more naive CD4+ cells and higher diversity. Diversity figures based on one million T cells were deemed too low.

A second PCR of about 7 to 12 cycles used a sample-barcoded 5' primer and a J-beta primer mix. MiXCR, run by TCRdb on the 5' RACE reads, gives a single entry per CDR3 protein. This sample has over 1,200,000 distinct CDR3 sequences, with approximately 59% found just once. In germline, CDR1 is SQVTM, CDR2 ANQGSEA. The CDR3 contains 12 residues. Trimming took off 6 bases at V and 0 bases at J, with 7 bases between the two ends. Total RNA was isolated from each sample in quantities of at least 6 micrograms. The chain joins TRBV29-1 to TRBJ2-3; D unclear. What was sequenced was blood. The receptor's source is a man aged 18-30 years in good health. DNA for the CDR3: TGCAGCGTAATAACTAGCACAGATACGCAGTATTTT. Translation: CSVITSTDTQYF.